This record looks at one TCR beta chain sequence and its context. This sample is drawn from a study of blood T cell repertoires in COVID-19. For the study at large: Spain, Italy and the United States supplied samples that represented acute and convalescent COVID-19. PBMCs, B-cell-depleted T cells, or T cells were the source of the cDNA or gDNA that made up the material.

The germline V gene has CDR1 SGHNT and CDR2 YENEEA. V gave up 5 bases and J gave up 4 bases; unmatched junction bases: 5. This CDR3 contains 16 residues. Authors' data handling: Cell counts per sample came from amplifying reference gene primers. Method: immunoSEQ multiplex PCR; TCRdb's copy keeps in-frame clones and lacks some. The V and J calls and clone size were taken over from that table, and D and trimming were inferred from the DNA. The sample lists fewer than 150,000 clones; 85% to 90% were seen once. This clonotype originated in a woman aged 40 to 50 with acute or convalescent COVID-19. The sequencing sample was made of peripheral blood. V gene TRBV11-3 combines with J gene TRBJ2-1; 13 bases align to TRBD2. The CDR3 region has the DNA TGTGCCAGCAGCGCGGGACTAGCGGGGACTTACAATGAGCAGTTCTTC. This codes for CASSAGLAGTYNEQFF.